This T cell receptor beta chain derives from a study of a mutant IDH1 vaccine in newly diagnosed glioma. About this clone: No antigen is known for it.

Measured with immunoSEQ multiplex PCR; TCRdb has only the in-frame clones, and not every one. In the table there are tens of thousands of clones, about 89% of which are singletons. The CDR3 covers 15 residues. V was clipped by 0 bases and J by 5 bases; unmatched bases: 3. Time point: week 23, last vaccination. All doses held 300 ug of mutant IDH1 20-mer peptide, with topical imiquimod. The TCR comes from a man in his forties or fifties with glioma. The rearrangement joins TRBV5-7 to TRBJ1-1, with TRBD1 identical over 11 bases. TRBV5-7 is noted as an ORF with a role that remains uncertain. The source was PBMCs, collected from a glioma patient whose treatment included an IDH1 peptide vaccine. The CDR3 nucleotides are TGTGCCAGCAGCTTGGCAGGGACAGGGGGGACTGAAGCTTTCTTT. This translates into CASSLAGTGGTEAFF.